There are a few counts of the clone carrying this T cell receptor (beta chain). TCR beta CDR3 region amplification was performed from RNA transcripts. HTBI primers were employed in a first-round RT-PCR of the TCR CDR3. TCRdb recomputed calls from the multiplex PCR reads with MiXCR, one row per CDR3 protein. This table holds 450,000 to 600,000 distinct CDR3 sequences, less than 15% found once. This sample was taken from a study of T cells in Graves' hyperthyroidism and ophthalmopathy. The germline V gene has CDR1 KGHDR and CDR2 SFDVKD. The CDR3 consists of 16 residues. V gave up 4 bases and J gave up 5 bases, with 19 bases separating them.

This sequence was found in a middle-aged woman with Graves' hyperthyroidism. The material sequenced was blood. V is TRBV24-1 and J is TRBJ2-5, with a tentative D call TRBD1 (6 bases). CDR3 protein: CATSDGRGVQQETQYF. In nucleotides, the CDR3 is TGTGCCACCAGTGACGGCAGGGGCGTGCAGCAGGAGACCCAGTACTTC.